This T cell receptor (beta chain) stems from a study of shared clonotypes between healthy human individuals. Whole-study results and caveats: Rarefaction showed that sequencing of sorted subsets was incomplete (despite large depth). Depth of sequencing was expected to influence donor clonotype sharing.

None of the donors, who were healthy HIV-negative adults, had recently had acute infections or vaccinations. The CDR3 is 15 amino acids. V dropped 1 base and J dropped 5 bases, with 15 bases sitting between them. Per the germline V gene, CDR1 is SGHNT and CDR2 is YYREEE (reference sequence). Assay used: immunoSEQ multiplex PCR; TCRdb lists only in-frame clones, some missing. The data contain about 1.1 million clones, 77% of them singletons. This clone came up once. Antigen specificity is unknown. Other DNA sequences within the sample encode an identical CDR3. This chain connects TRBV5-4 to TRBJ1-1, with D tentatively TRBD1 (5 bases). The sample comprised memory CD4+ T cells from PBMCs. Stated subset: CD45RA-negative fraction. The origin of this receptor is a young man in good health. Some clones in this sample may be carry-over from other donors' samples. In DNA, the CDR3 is TGTGCCAGCAGCTTGCGGGGAAAAGGGGTTACTGAAGCTTTCTTT. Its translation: CASSLRGKGVTEAFF.